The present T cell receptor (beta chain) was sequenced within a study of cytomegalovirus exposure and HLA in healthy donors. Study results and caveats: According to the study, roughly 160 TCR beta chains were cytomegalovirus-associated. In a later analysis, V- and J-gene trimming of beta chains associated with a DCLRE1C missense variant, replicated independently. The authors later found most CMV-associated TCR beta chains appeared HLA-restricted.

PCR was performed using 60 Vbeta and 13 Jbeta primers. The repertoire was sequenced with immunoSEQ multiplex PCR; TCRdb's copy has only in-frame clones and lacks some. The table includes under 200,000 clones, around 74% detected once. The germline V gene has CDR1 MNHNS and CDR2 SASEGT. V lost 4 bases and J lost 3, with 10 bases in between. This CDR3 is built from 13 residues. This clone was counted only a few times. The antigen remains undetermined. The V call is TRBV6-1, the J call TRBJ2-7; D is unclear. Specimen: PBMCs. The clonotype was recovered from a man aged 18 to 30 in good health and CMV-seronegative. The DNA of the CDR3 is TGTGCCAGCAGTGTGAGAGACAACTACGAGCAGTACTTC. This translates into CASSVRDNYEQYF.